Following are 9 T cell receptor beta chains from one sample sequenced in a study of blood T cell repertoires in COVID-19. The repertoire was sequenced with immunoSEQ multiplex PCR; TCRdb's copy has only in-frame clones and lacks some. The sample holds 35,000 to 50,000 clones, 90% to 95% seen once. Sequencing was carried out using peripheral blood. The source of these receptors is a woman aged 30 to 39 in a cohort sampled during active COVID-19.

The CDR3 here is CASSQDLSRQGTSYEQYF. CDR3 bases: TGCGCCAGCAGCCAAGATTTGAGTAGACAGGGTACCTCCTACGAGCAGTACTTC. This chain connects TRBV4-3 to TRBJ2-7, with 7 bases identical to TRBD1. The CDR3 runs to 18 residues. The junction had 11 bases not matched to a gene; V was cut back by 0 bases and J by 0 bases. Germline values: CDR1 LGHNA, CDR2 YSLEER.

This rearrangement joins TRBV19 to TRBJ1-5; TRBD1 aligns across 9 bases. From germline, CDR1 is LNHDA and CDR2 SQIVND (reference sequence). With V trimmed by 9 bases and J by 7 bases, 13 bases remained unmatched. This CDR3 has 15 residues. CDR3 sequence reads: CASKPGQGKIQPQHF. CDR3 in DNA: TGTGCCAGCAAACCGGGACAGGGTAAGATCCAGCCCCAGCATTTT.

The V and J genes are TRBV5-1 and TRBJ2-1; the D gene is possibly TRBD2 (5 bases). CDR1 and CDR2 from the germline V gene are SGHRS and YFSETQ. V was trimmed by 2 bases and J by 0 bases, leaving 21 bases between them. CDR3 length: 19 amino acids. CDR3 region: CASSFMDSAFSSSYNEQFF. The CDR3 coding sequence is TGCGCCAGCAGCTTCATGGATAGCGCCTTTTCAAGCTCCTACAATGAGCAGTTCTTC.

The chain's CDR3 is CATSDGKSGRIVETQYF. The CDR3 DNA is TGTGCCACCAGTGATGGGAAGAGCGGGAGAATCGTAGAGACCCAGTACTTC. This chain connects TRBV24-1 to TRBJ2-5, with 8 nucleotides matching TRBD2. The V segment lost 3 bases and the J segment 4 bases; nucleotides outside the gene matches: 12. The CDR3 is made up of 17 amino acids. Per germline, CDR1 KGHDR and CDR2 SFDVKD.

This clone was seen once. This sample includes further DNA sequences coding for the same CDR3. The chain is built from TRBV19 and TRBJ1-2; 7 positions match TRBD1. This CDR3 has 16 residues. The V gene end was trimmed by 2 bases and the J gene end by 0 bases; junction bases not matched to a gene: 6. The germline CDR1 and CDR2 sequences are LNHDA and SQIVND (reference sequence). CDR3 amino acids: CASSIWTGGTNYGYTF. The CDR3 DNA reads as TGTGCCAGTAGTATATGGACAGGAGGGACTAACTATGGCTACACCTTC. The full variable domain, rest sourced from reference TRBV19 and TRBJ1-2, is DGGITQSPKYLFRKEGQNVTLSCEQNLNHDAMYWYRQDPGQGLRLIYYSQIVNDFQKGDIAEGYSVSREKKESFPLTVTSAQKNPTAFYLCASSIWTGGTNYGYTFGSGTRLTVV.

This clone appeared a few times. CDR3 DNA sequence: TGTGCCAGCAGCGATGGGACAGGGGGAGTGTGGGAGCAGTACTTC. Its protein product is CASSDGTGGVWEQYF. The chain links TRBV28 to TRBJ2-7, with TRBD1 matching 11 bases. Germline CDR1 reads MDHEN; CDR2 reads SYDVKM. CDR3 length: 15 residues. J gave up 7 bases and V 6 bases, and 11 bases lay outside the gene matches.

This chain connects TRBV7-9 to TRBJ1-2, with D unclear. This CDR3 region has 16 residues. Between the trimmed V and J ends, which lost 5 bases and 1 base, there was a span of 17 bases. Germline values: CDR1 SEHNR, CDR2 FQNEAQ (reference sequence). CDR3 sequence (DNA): TGTGCCAGCAGCCCATACACCCTAGGAGATAACTATGGCTACACCTTC. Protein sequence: CASSPYTLGDNYGYTF.

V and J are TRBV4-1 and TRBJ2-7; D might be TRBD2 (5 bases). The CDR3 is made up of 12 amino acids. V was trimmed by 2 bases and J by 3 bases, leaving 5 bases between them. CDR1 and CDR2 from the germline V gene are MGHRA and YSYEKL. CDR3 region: CASSQRGYEQYF. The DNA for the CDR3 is TGCGCCAGCAGCCAACGGGGCTACGAGCAGTACTTC.

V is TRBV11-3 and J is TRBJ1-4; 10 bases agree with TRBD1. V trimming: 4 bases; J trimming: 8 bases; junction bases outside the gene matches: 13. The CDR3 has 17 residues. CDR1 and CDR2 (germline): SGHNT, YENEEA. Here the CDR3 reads CASSSGTGVPFREKLFF. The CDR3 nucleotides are TGTGCCAGCAGCTCCGGGACAGGGGTTCCCTTTCGGGAAAAACTGTTTTTT.